This T cell receptor (beta chain) is drawn from a study of OX40 agonist ivuxolimab in advanced cancers. In the study overall: People who had prior anti-PD-1, anti-PD-L1 or anti-CTLA-4 therapy could take part, and around 40% had some.

Autoimmune disease history or systemic immunosuppression led to patients being barred. The repertoire was sequenced with immunoSEQ multiplex PCR; TCRdb's copy has only in-frame clones and lacks some. The sample has tens of thousands of clones; 80% to 95% are singletons. The CDR3 is 18 residues long. Germline V CDR1 and CDR2: MNHNS, SASEGT. V lost 1 base and J lost 9; bases outside the gene matches: 15. The rearrangement joins TRBV6-1 to TRBJ2-1, with 10 bases lining up with TRBD2. This TCR was sampled from an adult with an advanced solid tumor such as melanoma, head and neck, liver or kidney cancer. The material sequenced was CD4+ or CD8+ T cells sorted from blood, taken in a trial of the OX40 agonist ivuxolimab. This CDR3 reads CASSEVTGLAGVGGEQFF. The DNA of the CDR3 is TGTGCCAGCAGTGAAGTTACGGGGCTAGCGGGAGTAGGCGGTGAGCAGTTCTTC.